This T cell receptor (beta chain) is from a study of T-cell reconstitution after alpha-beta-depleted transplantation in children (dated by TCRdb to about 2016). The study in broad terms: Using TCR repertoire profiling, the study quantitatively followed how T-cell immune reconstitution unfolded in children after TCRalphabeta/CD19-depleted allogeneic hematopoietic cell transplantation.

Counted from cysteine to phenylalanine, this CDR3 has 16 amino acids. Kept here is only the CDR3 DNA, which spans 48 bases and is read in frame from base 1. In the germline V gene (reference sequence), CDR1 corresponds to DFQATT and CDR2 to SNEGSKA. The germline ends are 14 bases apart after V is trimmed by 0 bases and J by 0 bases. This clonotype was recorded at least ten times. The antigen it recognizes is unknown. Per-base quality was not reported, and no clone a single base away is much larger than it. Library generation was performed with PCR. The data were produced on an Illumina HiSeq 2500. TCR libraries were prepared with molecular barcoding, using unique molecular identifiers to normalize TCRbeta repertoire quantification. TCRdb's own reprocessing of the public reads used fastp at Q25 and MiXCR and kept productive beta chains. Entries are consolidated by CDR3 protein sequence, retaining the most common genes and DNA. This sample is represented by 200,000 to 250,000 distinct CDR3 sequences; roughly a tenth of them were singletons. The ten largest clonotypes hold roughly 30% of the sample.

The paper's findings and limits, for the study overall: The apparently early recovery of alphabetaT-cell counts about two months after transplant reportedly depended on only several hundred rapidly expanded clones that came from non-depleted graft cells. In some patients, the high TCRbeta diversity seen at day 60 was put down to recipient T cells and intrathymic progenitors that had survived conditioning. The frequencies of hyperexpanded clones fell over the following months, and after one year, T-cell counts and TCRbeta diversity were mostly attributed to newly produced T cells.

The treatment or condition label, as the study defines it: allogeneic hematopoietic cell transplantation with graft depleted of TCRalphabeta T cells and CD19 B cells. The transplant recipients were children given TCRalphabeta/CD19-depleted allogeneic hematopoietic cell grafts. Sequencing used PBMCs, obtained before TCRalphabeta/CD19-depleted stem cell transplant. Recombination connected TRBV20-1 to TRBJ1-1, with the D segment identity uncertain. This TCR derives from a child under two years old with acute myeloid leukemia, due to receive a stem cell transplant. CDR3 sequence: CSARDPLTVLNTEAFF. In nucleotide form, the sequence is TGCAGTGCTAGAGATCCCCTCACAGTCTTGAACACTGAAGCTTTCTTT.